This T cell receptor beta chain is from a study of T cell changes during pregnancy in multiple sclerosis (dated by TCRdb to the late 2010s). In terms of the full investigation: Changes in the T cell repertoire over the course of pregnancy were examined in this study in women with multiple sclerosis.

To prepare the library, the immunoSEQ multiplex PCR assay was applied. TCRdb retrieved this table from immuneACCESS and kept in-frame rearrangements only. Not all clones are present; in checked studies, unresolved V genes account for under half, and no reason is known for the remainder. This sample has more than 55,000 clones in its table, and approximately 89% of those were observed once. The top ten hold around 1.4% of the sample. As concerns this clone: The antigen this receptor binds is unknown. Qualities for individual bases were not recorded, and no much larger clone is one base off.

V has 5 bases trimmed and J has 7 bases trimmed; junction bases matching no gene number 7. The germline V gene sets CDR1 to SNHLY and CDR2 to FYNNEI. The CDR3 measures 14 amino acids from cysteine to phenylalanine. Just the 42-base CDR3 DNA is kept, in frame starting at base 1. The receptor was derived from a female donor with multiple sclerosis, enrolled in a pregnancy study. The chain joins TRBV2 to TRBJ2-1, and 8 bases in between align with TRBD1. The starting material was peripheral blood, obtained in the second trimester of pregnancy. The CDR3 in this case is CASSPGQGSNEQFF. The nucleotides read TGTGCCAGCAGTCCTGGACAGGGTAGTAATGAGCAGTTCTTC.